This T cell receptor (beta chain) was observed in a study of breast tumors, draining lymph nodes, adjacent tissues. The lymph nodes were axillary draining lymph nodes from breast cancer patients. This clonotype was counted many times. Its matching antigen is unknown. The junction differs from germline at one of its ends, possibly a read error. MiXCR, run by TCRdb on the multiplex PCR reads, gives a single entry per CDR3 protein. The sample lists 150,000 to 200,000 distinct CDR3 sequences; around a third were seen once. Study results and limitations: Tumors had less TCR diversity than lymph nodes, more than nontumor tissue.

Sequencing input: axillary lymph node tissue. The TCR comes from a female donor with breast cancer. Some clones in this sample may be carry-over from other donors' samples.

The chain's CDR3 is CASSLAGATYEQYF. The CDR3 DNA sequence: TGTGCCAGCAGTCTAGCGGGAGCGACCTACGAGCAGTACTTC. The chain combines TRBV12-3 or TRBV12-4 with TRBJ2-7, with 10 bases lining up with TRBD2. The CDR3 extends over 14 amino acids.